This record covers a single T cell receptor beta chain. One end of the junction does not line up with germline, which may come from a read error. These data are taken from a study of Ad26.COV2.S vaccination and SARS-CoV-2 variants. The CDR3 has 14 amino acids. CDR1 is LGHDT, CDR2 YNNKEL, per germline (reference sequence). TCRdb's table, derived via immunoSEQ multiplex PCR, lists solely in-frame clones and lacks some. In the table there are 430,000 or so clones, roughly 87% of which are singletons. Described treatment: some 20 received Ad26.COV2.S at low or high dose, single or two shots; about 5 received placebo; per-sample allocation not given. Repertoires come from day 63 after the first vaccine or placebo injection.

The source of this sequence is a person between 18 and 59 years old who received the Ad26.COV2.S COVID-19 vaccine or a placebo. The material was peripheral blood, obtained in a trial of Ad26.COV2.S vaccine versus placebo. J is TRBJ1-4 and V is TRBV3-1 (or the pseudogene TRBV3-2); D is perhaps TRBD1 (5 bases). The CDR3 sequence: CASTQGGVGEKLFF. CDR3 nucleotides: TGTGCCAGCACCCAAGGAGGGGTGGGTGAAAAACTGTTTTTT.